This section outlines one TCR beta chain sequence together with its context. This entry belongs to a study of blood T cell repertoires in COVID-19. Clinical history as reported by participants underpinned cohort assignment. Cohort 3 recovered donors had two negative PCRs, clearance, or symptom resolution. Profiling relied on immunoSEQ multiplex PCR, and the TCRdb table lists in-frame clones only, not all of them. The repertoire holds 60,000 to 70,000 clones, with around 90% as singletons. The junction had 2 bases not matched to a gene; V was cut back by 8 bases and J by 1 base. Germline CDR1 is ENHRY and CDR2 is SYGVKD. The CDR3 consists of 15 residues.

The V and J genes are TRBV10-3 and TRBJ2-3; 14 bases are shared with TRBD2. Sequencing input: PBMCs or T cells enriched from blood (not recorded which). The source of this sequence is a woman aged 40 to 50 who had recovered from COVID-19. CDR3 residues: CAIRLAGGGTDTQYF. The CDR3, as DNA: TGTGCCATCCGACTAGCGGGGGGGGGCACAGATACGCAGTATTTT.